This T cell receptor beta chain derives from a study of blood T cell repertoires in COVID-19. Across the study: T cells, B-cell-depleted T cells, or PBMCs supplied cDNA or gDNA.

Enrollment of patients from Seattle took place during active infection, with longitudinal follow-up. Germline lookup yields CDR1 SNHLY and CDR2 FYNNEI. The ends lost 7 bases at V and 5 bases at J; junction bases unmatched: 4. This CDR3 region has 13 residues. TCRdb's table, derived via immunoSEQ multiplex PCR, lists solely in-frame clones and lacks some. Here the sample spans about 200,000 clones, nearly 90% being singletons. V gene TRBV2 combines with J gene TRBJ2-1, with 8 bases lining up with TRBD1. The sample comprised peripheral blood. This TCR came from a man in his forties or fifties with COVID-19, enrolled during active disease. CDR3 region: CASTRDRNNEQFF. CDR3 coding DNA: TGTGCCAGCACCCGGGACAGGAACAATGAGCAGTTCTTC.